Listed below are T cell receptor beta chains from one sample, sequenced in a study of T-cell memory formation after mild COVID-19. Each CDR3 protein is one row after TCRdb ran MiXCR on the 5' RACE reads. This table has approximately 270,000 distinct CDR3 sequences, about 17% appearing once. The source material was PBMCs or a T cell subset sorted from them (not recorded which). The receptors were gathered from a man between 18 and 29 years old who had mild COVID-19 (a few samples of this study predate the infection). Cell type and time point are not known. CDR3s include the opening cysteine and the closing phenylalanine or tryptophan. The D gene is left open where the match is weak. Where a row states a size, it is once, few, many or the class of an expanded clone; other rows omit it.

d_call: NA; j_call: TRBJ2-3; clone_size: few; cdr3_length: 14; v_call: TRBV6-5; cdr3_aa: CASSPGRWADTQYF; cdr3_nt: TGTGCCAGCAGCCCCGGACGGTGGGCAGATACGCAGTATTTT
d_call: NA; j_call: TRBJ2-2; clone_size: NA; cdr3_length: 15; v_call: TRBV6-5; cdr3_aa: CASSPLGVSDGELFF; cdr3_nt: TGTGCCAGCAGCCCCCTTGGGGTCTCTGACGGGGAGCTGTTTTTT
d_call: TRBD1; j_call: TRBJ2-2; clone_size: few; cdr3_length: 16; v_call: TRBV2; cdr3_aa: CASSPDRVGLSGELFF; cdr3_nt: TGTGCCAGCAGTCCCGACAGGGTTGGTTTGTCCGGGGAGCTGTTTTTT
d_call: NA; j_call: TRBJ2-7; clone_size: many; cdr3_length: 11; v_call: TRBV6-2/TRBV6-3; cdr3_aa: CASSGSYEQYF; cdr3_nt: TGTGCCAGCTCGGGGAGCTACGAGCAGTACTTC
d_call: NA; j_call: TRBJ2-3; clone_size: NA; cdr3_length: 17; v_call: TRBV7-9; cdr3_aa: CASSSPSRGTLDDTQYF; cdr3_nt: TGTGCCAGCAGCTCCCCTTCCAGGGGGACTCTTGATGATACGCAGTATTTT
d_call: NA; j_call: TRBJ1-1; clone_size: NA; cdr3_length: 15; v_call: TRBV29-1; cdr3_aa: CSVRHYTGRRTEAFF; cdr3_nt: TGCAGCGTGCGTCACTATACAGGGAGACGGACTGAAGCTTTCTTT
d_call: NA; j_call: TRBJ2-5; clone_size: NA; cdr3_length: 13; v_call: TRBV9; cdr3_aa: CASSPWPGETQYF; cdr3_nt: TGTGCCAGCAGCCCCTGGCCTGGGGAGACCCAGTACTTC
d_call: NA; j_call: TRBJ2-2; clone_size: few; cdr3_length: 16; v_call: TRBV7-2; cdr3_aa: CASSLRSGTTTGELFF; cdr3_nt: TGTGCCAGCAGCTTAAGGTCTGGCACAACCACCGGGGAGCTGTTTTTT
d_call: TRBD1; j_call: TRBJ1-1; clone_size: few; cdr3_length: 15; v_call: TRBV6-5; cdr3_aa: CASSRRQGRDTEAFF; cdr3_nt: TGTGCCAGCAGCCGTAGACAGGGGAGGGACACTGAAGCTTTCTTT
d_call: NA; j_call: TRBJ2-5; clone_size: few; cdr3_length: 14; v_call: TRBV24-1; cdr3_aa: CATSDAFAGETQYF; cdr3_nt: TGTGCCACCAGTGACGCCTTCGCAGGGGAGACCCAGTACTTC
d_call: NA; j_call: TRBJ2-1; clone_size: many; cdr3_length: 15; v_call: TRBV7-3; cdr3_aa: CASSLQGNGNNEQFF; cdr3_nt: TGTGCCAGCAGCTTACAGGGGAACGGTAATAATGAGCAGTTCTTC
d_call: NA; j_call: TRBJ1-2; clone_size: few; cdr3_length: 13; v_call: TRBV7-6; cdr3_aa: CASSPVTVYGYTF; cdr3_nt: TGTGCCAGCAGCCCGGTAACGGTTTATGGCTACACCTTC
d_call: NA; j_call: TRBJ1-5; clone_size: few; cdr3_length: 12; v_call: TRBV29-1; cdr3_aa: CSVQGGNQPQHF; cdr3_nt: TGCAGCGTACAGGGTGGCAATCAGCCCCAGCATTTT
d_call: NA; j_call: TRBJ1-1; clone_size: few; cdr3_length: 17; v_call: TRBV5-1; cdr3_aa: CASSPTTWGPGLTEAFF; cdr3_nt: TGCGCCAGCAGCCCTACCACGTGGGGCCCAGGGTTAACTGAAGCTTTCTTT
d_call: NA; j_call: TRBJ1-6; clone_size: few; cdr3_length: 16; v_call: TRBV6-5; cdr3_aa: CASSYSVGGMDSPLHF; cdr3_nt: TGTGCCAGCAGTTACTCGGTCGGGGGCATGGATTCACCCCTCCACTTT
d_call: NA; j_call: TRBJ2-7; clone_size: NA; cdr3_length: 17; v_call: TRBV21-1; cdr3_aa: CASSLGGLAGSSYEQYF; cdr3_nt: TGTGCCAGCAGCTTGGGGGGACTAGCGGGGAGCTCCTACGAGCAGTACTTC
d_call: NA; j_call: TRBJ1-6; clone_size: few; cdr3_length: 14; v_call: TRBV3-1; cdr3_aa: CASSPKGFASPLHF; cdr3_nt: TGTGCCAGCAGCCCAAAGGGGTTCGCTTCACCCCTCCACTTT
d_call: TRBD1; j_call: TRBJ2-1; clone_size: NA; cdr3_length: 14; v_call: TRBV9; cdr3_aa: CASNRGQGDNEQFF; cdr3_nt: TGTGCCAGCAACCGGGGACAGGGCGACAATGAGCAGTTCTTC
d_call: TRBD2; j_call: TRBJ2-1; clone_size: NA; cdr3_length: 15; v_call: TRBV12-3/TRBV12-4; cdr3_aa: CASSHGTSGVGEQFF; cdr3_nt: TGTGCCAGCAGTCACGGGACTAGCGGGGTGGGTGAGCAGTTCTTC
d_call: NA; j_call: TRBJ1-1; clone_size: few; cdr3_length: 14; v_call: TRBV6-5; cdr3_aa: CASSYLGWDTEAFF; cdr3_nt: TGTGCCAGCAGTTACTTAGGGTGGGACACTGAAGCTTTCTTT